Following are 13 T cell receptor beta chains from one sample sequenced in a study of blood T cell repertoires in COVID-19. Generated by immunoSEQ multiplex PCR, the TCRdb table keeps only in-frame clones and is missing some. The sample has roughly 300,000 clones, approximately 91% seen once. The sample consisted of PBMCs or T cells enriched from blood (not recorded which). These receptors were taken from a middle-aged woman with acute COVID-19.

The rearrangement joins TRBV19 to TRBJ1-5, with D hard to call. Germline V gene lookup returns CDR1 LNHDA and CDR2 SQIVND (reference sequence). V was clipped by 5 bases and J by 12 bases, with 17 bases between them. This CDR3 is 13 amino acids long. The CDR3 DNA reads as TGTGCCAGTAGTGGAGACCGGGAGCTCAACCAGCATTTT. Translated, it gives CASSGDRELNQHF.

DNA for the CDR3: TGTGCCAGCTCGCACAGGGAGTCTGAAGCTTTCTTT. Encoded protein: CASSHRESEAFF. The rearrangement uses TRBV11-2 and TRBJ1-1; weak D call: TRBD1 (6 bases). Germline lookup yields CDR1 SGHAT and CDR2 FQNNGV. With 8 bases removed from V and 6 bases from J, the gap between germline ends came to 13 bases. The CDR3 extends over 12 amino acids. Full variable domain (missing parts from reference TRBV11-2 and TRBJ1-1): EAGVAQSPRYKIIEKRQSVAFWCNPISGHATLYWYQQILGQGPKLLIQFQNNGVVDDSQLPKDRFSAERLKGVDSTLKIQPAKLEDSAVYLCASSHRESEAFFGQGTRLTVV.

The chain couples TRBV15 to TRBJ2-1; 9 nucleotides align to TRBD1. From germline, CDR1 is LNHNV and CDR2 YYDKDF (reference sequence). Trimming at V came to 5 bases and at J to 2 bases, leaving 4 bases not matched to a gene. There are 15 residues in the CDR3. The CDR3, as DNA: TGTGCCACCAGCGGGGGACAGGGCACCTACAATGAGCAGTTCTTC. It is translated as CATSGGQGTYNEQFF.

CDR3 nucleotide sequence: TGTGCCAGTAATGGAGTGGGAGCGGGGGAGGCCGAGCAGTTCTTC. This gives the protein CASNGVGAGEAEQFF. V gene TRBV19 combines with J gene TRBJ2-1; 8 bases align to TRBD2. V lost 7 bases and J lost 10; bases outside the gene matches: 15. CDR1 is LNHDA, CDR2 SQIVND, per germline (reference sequence). CDR3 length equals 15 residues.

In this sample, this clone turned up once. The chain has TRBV27 and TRBJ2-2; D remains unclear. The V gene lost 4 bases and the J gene lost 1 base, with 16 bases spanning the gap. In germline, CDR1 is MNHEY, CDR2 SMNVEV (reference sequence). CDR3 length equals 17 residues. The CDR3 DNA reads TGTGCCAGCAGTTCCATTTACCAGCCGGGGAACACCGGGGAGCTGTTTTTT. The encoded protein is CASSSIYQPGNTGELFF.

V gene TRBV7-2 combines with J gene TRBJ1-2, with no clear D. Trimming left V 1 base short and J 8 bases short, with 11 bases between. CDR3 length equals 13 residues. The germline gives CDR1 SGHTA, CDR2 FQGNSA. CDR3: CASSLGAEGGYTF. The CDR3 DNA reads as TGTGCCAGCAGCTTAGGGGCAGAGGGCGGCTACACCTTC. The full variable domain, its missing parts supplied by reference TRBV7-2 and TRBJ1-2, is GAGVSQSPSNKVTEKGKDVELRCDPISGHTALYWYRQSLGQGLEFLIYFQGNSAPDKSGLPSDRFSAERTGGSVSTLTIQRTQQEDSAVYLCASSLGAEGGYTFGSGTRLTVV.

The rearrangement joins TRBV19 to TRBJ2-2; D unresolved. V lost 5 bases and J lost 1, with 14 bases in between. CDR1 and CDR2 from the germline V gene are LNHDA and SQIVND (reference sequence). The CDR3 consists of 16 residues. The CDR3 bases are TGTGCCAGTAGTCTCACAGTACCTAAGAACACCGGGGAGCTGTTTTTT. Encoded protein: CASSLTVPKNTGELFF.

CDR3 in amino acids: CASSPQTGGSYEQYF. DNA of the CDR3: TGTGCCAGCAGCCCCCAGACAGGGGGTTCCTACGAGCAGTACTTC. V and J are TRBV9 and TRBJ2-7; 9 nucleotides align to TRBD1. V was clipped by 4 bases and J by 1 base; unmatched bases: 6. CDR1 and CDR2 (germline): SGDLS, YYNGEE. The CDR3 has 15 residues.

This rearrangement joins TRBV19 to TRBJ1-5; D may be TRBD1 (5 bases). Germline CDR1 reads LNHDA; CDR2 reads SQIVND (reference sequence). Trimming pared 3 bases from V and 1 base from J, leaving 13 bases between. The CDR3 spans 16 residues. This CDR3 is CASSIPPTESNQPQHF. The CDR3 DNA sequence: TGTGCCAGTAGTATCCCACCGACAGAAAGCAATCAGCCCCAGCATTTT.

The chain is built from TRBV19 and TRBJ2-3, with TRBD2 matching over 9 bases. V lost 2 bases and J lost 6; bases outside the gene matches: 6. The CDR3 has 15 amino acids. Germline V CDR1 and CDR2: LNHDA, SQIVND (reference sequence). The CDR3 loop is CASSISAGGPDTQYF. Here the CDR3 DNA reads TGTGCCAGTAGTATATCGGCGGGAGGGCCCGATACGCAGTATTTT.

The genes are TRBV5-5 and TRBJ2-1; TRBD2 might be the D (6 bases). With 0 bases removed from V and 3 bases from J, the gap between germline ends came to 10 bases. From germline, CDR1 is SGHKS and CDR2 YYEKEE (reference sequence). The CDR3 spans 15 residues. The CDR3 DNA reads TGTGCCAGCAGCTTGGATCGGGGGAACTACAATGAGCAGTTCTTC. This encodes CASSLDRGNYNEQFF.

The chain has TRBV9 and TRBJ2-7; possible D gene TRBD1, 7 bases. Trimming removed 4 bases at V and 4 bases at J, with 15 bases between. The CDR3 has 14 residues. CDR1 is SGDLS, CDR2 YYNGEE, per germline. The CDR3 DNA reads TGTGCCAGCAGCCCGCGGGACAGCTATTACGAGCAGTACTTC. Its protein is CASSPRDSYYEQYF.

The chain has TRBV24-1 and TRBJ1-2; D is uncertain. Germline loops: CDR1 KGHDR, CDR2 SFDVKD. The CDR3 length is 14 residues. The V and J ends lost 5 bases and 1 base respectively, with 10 bases between them. In nucleotides, the CDR3 is TGTGCCACCAGTGGACGAGGGATTAACTATGGCTACACCTTC. The encoded protein is CATSGRGINYGYTF.